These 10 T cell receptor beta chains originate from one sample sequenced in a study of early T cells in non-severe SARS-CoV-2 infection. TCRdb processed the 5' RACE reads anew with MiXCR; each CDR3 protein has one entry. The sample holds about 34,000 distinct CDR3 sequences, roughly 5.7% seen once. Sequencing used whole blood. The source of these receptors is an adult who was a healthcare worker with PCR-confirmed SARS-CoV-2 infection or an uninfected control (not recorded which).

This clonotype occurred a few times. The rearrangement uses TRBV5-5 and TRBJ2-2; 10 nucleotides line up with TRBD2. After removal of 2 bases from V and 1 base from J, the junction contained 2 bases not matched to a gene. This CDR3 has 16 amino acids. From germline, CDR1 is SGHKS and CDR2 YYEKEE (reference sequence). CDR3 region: CASSLLAGMNTGELFF. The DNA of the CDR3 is TGTGCCAGCAGCTTACTAGCGGGGATGAACACCGGGGAGCTGTTTTTT.

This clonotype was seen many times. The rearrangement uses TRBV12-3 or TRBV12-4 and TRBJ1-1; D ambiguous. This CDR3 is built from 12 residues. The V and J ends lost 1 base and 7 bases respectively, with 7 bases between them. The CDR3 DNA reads TGTGCCAGCAGTTTAGGAGGCTTTGAAGCTTTCTTT. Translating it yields CASSLGGFEAFF.

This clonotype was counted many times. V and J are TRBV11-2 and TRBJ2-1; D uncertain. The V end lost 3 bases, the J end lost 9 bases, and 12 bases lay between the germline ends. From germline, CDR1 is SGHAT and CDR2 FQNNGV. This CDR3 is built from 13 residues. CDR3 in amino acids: CASSLVVVSEQFF. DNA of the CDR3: TGTGCCAGCAGCTTGGTAGTAGTAAGTGAGCAGTTCTTC.

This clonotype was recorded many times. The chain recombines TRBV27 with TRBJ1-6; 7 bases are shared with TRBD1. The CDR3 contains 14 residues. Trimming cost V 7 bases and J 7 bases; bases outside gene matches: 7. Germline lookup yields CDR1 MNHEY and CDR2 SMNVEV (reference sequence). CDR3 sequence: CASKPGQINSPLHF. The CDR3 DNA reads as TGTGCCAGCAAGCCGGGACAGATAAATTCACCCCTCCACTTT.

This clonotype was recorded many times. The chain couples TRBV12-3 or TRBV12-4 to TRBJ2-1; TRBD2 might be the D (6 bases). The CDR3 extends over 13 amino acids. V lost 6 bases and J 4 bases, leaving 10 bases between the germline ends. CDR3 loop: CASRRGGYNEQFF. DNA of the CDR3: TGTGCCAGCAGACGAGGAGGGTACAATGAGCAGTTCTTC.

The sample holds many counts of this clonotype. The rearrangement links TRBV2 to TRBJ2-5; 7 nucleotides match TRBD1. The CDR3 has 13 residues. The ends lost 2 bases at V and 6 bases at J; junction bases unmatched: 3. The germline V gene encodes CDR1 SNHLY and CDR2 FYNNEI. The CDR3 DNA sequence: TGTGCCAGCAGTGAAAGCAGGGGGAAGACCCAGTACTTC. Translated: CASSESRGKTQYF.

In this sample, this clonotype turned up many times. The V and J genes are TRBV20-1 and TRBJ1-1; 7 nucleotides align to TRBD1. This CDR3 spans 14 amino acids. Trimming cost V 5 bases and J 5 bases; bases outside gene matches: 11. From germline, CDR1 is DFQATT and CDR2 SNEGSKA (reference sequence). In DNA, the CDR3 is TGCAGTGCTTTCCCGACAGGGCGAGGTACTGAAGCTTTCTTT. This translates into CSAFPTGRGTEAFF.

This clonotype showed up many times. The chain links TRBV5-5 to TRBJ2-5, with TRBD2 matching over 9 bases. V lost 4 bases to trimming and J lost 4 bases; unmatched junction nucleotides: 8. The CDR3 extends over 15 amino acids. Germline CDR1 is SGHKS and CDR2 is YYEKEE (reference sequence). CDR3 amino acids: CASSPTHSGGETQYF. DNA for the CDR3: TGTGCCAGCAGCCCAACCCATAGCGGGGGAGAGACCCAGTACTTC.

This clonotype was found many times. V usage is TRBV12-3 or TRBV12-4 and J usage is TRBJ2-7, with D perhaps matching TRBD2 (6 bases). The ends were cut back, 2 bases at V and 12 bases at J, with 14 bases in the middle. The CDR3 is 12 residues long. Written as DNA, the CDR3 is TGTGCCAGCAGTTTAATGGGGGGATTGGTGTACTTC. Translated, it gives CASSLMGGLVYF.

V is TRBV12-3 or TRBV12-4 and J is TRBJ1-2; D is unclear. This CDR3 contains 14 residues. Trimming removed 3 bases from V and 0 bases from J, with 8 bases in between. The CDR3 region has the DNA TGTGCCAGCAGTTTTTCACCTTCTAACTATGGCTACACCTTC. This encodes CASSFSPSNYGYTF.